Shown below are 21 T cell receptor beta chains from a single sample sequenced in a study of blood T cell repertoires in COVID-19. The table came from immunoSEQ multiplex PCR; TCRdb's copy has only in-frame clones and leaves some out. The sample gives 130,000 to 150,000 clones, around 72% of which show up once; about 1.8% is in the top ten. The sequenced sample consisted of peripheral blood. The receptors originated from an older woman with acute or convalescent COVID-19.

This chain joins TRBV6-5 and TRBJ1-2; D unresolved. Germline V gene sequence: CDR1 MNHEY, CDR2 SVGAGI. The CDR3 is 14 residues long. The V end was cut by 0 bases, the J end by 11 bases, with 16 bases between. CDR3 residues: CASSYSEAGKGYTF. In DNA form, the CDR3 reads TGTGCCAGCAGTTACTCGGAGGCAGGAAAGGGATACACCTTC.

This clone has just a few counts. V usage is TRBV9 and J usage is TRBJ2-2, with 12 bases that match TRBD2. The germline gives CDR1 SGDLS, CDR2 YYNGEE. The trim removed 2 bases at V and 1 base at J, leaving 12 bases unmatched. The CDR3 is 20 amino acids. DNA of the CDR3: TGTGCCAGCAGCGTCCGACTAGCGGGAGATCCTAACGAGAACACCGGGGAGCTGTTTTTT. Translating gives CASSVRLAGDPNENTGELFF.

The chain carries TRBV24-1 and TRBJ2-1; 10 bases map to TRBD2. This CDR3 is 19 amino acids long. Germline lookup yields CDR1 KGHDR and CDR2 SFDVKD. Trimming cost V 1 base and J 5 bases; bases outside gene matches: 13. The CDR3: CATSDLRAGGLSRDNEQFF. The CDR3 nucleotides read TGTGCCACCAGTGATTTACGAGCGGGAGGGCTATCGAGGGACAATGAGCAGTTCTTC.

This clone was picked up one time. The chain's CDR3 is CAVAGLASTDTQYF. CDR3 bases: TGTGCCGTTGCGGGACTAGCGAGCACAGATACGCAGTATTTT. The genes are TRBV30 and TRBJ2-3; 10 bases map to TRBD2. CDR1 is GTSNPN, CDR2 SVGIG, per germline (reference sequence). The V segment lost 8 bases and the J segment 0 bases; nucleotides outside the gene matches: 5. The CDR3 covers 14 residues.

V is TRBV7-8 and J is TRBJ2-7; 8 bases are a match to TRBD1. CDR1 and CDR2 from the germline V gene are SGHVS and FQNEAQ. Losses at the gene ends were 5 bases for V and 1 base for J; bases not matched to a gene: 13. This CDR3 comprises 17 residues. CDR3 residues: CASSLRSPRQGSYEQYF. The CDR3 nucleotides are TGTGCCAGCAGCCTAAGAAGTCCGAGACAGGGGTCCTACGAGCAGTACTTC.

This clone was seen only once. The CDR3 protein is CASSLGVGNYGYTF. The CDR3 nucleotides are TGTGCCAGCAGCCTCGGGGTCGGCAACTATGGCTACACCTTC. J is TRBJ1-2 and V is TRBV11-2; D uncertain. Germline V CDR1 and CDR2: SGHAT, FQNNGV. This CDR3 region has 14 residues. V dropped 5 bases and J dropped 2 bases, with 12 bases sitting between them.

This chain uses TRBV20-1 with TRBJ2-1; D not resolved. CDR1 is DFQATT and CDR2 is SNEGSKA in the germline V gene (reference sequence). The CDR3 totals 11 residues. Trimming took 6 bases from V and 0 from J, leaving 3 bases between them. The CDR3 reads CSAYSYNEQFF. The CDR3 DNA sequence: TGCAGTGCATACTCCTACAATGAGCAGTTCTTC.

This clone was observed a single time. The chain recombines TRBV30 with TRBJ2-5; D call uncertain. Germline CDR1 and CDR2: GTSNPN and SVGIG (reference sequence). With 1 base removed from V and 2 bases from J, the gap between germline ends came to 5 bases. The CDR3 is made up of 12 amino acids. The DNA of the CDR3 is TGTGCCTGGAGTGCCAGACAAGAGACCCAGTACTTC. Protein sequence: CAWSARQETQYF.

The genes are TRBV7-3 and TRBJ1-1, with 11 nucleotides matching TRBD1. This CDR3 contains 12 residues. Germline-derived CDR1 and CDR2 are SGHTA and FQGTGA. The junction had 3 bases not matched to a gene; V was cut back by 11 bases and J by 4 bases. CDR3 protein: CAGGTGGTEAFF. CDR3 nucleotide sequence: TGTGCCGGAGGGACAGGGGGCACTGAAGCTTTCTTT.

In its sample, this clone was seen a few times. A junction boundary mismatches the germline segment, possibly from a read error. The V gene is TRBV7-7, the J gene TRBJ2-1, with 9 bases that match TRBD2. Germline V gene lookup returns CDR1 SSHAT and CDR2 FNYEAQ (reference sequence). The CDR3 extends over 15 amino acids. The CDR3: CASSQGLAGQNEQFF. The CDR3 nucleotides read TGTGCTAGCAGCCAGGGTCTAGCGGGGCAAAATGAGCAGTTCTTC.

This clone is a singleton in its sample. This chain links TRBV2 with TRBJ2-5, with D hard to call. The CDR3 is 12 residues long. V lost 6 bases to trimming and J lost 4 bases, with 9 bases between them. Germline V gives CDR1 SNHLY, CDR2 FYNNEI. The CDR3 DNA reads TGTGCCAGCAGAGAGTCGGGAGAGACCCAGTACTTC. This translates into CASRESGETQYF.

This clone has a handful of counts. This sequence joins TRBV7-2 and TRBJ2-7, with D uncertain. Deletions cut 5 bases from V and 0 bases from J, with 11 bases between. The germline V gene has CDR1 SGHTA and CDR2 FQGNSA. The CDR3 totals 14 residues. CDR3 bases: TGTGCCAGCAGCCCCCCCTATAGCTCCTACGAGCAGTACTTC. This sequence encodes CASSPPYSSYEQYF.

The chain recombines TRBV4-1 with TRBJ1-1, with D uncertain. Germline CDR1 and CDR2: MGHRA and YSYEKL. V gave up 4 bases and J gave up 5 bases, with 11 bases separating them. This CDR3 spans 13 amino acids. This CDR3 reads CASSRIARTEAFF. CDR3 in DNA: TGCGCCAGCAGCCGTATAGCGAGAACTGAAGCTTTCTTT.

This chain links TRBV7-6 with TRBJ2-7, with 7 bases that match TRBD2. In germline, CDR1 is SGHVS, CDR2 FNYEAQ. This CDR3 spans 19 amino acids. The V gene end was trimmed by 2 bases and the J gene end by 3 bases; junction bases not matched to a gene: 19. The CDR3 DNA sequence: TGTGCCAGCAGCTTATTTGGGACGGATTCTGGCGGGAGTATCTACGAGCAGTACTTC. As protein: CASSLFGTDSGGSIYEQYF.

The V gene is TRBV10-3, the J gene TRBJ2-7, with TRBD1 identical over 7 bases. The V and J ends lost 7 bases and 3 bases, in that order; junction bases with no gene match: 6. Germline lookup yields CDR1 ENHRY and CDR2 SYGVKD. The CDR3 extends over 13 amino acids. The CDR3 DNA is TGTGCCATCAAAATGGACAGGAGCTACGAGCAGTACTTC. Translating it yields CAIKMDRSYEQYF.

CDR3 protein: CASSVRDGRVTDTQYF. In DNA form, the CDR3 reads TGCGCCAGCAGCGTGAGGGATGGTCGGGTGACAGATACGCAGTATTTT. J is TRBJ2-3 and V is TRBV5-1; maybe TRBD2 (5 bases). Germline loops: CDR1 SGHRS, CDR2 YFSETQ. This CDR3 spans 16 amino acids. V lost 4 bases to trimming and J lost 3 bases, with 18 bases between them.

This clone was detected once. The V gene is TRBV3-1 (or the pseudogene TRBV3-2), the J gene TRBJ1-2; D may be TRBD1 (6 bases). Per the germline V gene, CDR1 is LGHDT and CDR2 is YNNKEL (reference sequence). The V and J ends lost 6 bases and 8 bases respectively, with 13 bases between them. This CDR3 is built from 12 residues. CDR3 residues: CASSLGAGGYTF. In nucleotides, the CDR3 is TGTGCCAGCAGTTTGGGGGCTGGGGGCTACACCTTC.

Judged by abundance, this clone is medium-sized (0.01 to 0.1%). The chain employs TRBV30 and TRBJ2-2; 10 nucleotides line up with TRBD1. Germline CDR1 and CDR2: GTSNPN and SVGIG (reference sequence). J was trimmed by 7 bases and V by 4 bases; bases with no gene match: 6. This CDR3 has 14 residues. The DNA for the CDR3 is TGTGCCTGGACCCCGGGACAGGGGATCGGGGAGCTGTTTTTT. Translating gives CAWTPGQGIGELFF.

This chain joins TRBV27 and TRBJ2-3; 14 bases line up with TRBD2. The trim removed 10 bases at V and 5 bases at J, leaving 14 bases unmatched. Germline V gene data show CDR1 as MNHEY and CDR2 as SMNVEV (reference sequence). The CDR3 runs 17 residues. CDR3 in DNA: TGTGCCACCACTGCCAGGGGACTAGCGGGAGCGGGAGATACGCAGTATTTT. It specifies CATTARGLAGAGDTQYF.

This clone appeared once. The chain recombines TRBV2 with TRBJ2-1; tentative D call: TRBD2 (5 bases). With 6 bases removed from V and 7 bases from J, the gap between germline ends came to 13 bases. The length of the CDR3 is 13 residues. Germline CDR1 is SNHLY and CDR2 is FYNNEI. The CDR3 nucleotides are TGTGCCAGCAGAGGGCTAGCCCATAATGAGCAGTTCTTC. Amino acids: CASRGLAHNEQFF. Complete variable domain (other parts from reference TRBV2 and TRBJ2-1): EPEVTQTPSHQVTQMGQEVILRCVPISNHLYFYWYRQILGQKVEFLVSFYNNEISEKSEIFDDQFSVERPDGSNFTLKIRSTKLEDSAMYFCASRGLAHNEQFFGPGTRLTVL.

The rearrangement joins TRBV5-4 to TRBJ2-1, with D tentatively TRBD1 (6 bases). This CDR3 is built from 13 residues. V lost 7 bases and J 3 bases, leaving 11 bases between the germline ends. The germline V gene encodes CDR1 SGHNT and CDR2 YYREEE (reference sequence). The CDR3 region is CASQRQDYNEQFF. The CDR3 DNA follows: TGTGCCAGCCAAAGACAGGACTACAATGAGCAGTTCTTC.